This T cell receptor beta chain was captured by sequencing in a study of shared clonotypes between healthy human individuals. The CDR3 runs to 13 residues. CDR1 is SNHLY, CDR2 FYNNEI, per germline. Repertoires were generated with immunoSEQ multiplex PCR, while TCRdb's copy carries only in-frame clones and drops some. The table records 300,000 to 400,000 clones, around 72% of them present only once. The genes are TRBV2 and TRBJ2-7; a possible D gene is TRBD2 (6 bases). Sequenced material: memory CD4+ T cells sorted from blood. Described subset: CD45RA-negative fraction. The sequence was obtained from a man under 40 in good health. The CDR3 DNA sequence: TGTGCCAGCAGGGGTAGGCCTAGCGCCCCTAAGGCGGTC. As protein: CASRGRPSAPKAV.